This T cell receptor (beta chain) was profiled in a study of control samples from healthy donors and cancer patients. Here immunoSEQ multiplex PCR was the method, and the copy in TCRdb shows in-frame clones only, minus some. The sample consists of about 130,000 clones, 90% of them appearing once. Germline CDR1 reads SNHLY; CDR2 reads FYNNEI. V gave up 6 bases and J gave up 5 bases, with 10 bases separating them. This CDR3 comprises 12 residues. The rearrangement links TRBV2 to TRBJ2-5; D remains unclear. The sample taken for sequencing was blood. The clonotype was recovered from a man in his forties in good health. The CDR3 region is CASRAYGETQYF. CDR3 bases: TGTGCCAGCAGGGCCTACGGGGAGACCCAGTACTTC.